What follows are 31 T cell receptor beta chains derived from one specimen sequenced in a study of patients and donors after allogeneic stem cell transplantation. TCRdb reprocessed the RT-PCR reads via MiXCR and lists one record per CDR3 protein. Among about a million distinct CDR3 sequences listed, roughly 17% were seen once. Sequences were obtained from blood, either unsorted or a sorted T cell fraction (not recorded which). These receptors were collected from a human donor who was either an allogeneic HSCT recipient or a stem cell or donor lymphocyte infusion donor (not recorded which). It is not recorded whose cells these are; they may come from a transplant donor.

V usage is TRBV24-1 and J usage is TRBJ2-1; 11 nucleotides agree with TRBD2. The V and J ends lost 4 bases and 7 bases, in that order; junction bases with no gene match: 5. The CDR3 is made up of 15 amino acids. Per germline, CDR1 KGHDR and CDR2 SFDVKD. The CDR3 DNA sequence: TGTGCCACCAGTGACGCCGGGACTAGCGGAAATGAGCAGTTCTTC. As protein: CATSDAGTSGNEQFF.

In its sample, this clonotype was seen a few times. The rearrangement joins TRBV10-3 to TRBJ2-1; 10 positions agree with TRBD2. This CDR3 is built from 16 residues. The germline V gene has CDR1 ENHRY and CDR2 SYGVKD. V dropped 0 bases and J dropped 4; count of bases not matched to a gene: 3. The CDR3 DNA follows: TGTGCCATCAGTGAGTCGAGGACTAGCGGATACAATGAGCAGTTCTTC. Protein product: CAISESRTSGYNEQFF.

This chain links TRBV5-1 with TRBJ2-3; 8 bases are a match to TRBD1. From germline, CDR1 is SGHRS and CDR2 YFSETQ. Trimming removed 0 bases from V and 1 base from J; junction bases left unmatched: 10. The CDR3 has 18 residues. This CDR3 is CASSLGALLGQGTDTQYF. The CDR3 DNA is TGCGCCAGCAGCTTGGGAGCCCTTTTGGGACAGGGCACAGATACGCAGTATTTT. Supplemented by reference TRBV5-1 and TRBJ2-3, the full variable domain reads KAGVTQTPRYLIKTRGQQVTLSCSPISGHRSVSWYQQTPGQGLQFLFEYFSETQRNKGNFPGRFSGRQFSNSRSEMNVSTLELGDSALYLCASSLGALLGQGTDTQYFGPGTRLTVL.

This clonotype was observed a handful of times. The chain combines TRBV4-1 with TRBJ1-5; possibly TRBD1 for D (5 bases). The ends were cut back, 0 bases at V and 5 bases at J, with 11 bases in the middle. The V gene's germline CDR1 is MGHRA and CDR2 YSYEKL. This CDR3 is 15 amino acids long. The CDR3 sequence: CASSQEHRTDQPQHF. DNA for the CDR3: TGCGCCAGCAGCCAAGAACACAGGACCGATCAGCCCCAGCATTTT.

This clonotype occurred a few times. This sequence joins TRBV5-1 and TRBJ2-1; 12 positions match TRBD2. Germline values: CDR1 SGHRS, CDR2 YFSETQ. The ends lost 4 bases at V and 7 bases at J; junction bases unmatched: 6. The CDR3 has 15 amino acids. Here the CDR3 reads CASSTGTSGLNEQFF. The CDR3 bases are TGCGCCAGCAGCACCGGGACTAGCGGGTTGAATGAGCAGTTCTTC. Variable domain in full (rest from reference TRBV5-1 and TRBJ2-1): KAGVTQTPRYLIKTRGQQVTLSCSPISGHRSVSWYQQTPGQGLQFLFEYFSETQRNKGNFPGRFSGRQFSNSRSEMNVSTLELGDSALYLCASSTGTSGLNEQFFGPGTRLTVL.

This clonotype came up a few times. V gene TRBV5-6 combines with J gene TRBJ1-6; weak D call: TRBD1 (6 bases). The CDR3 totals 16 residues. Germline V CDR1 and CDR2: SGHDT, YYEEEE. Trimming pared 3 bases from V and 7 bases from J, leaving 17 bases between. CDR3 sequence reads: CASSWGGGLENSPLHF. CDR3 bases: TGTGCCAGCAGCTGGGGAGGGGGGCTGGAGAATTCACCCCTCCACTTT.

In its sample, this clonotype was seen once. The chain joins TRBV7-9 to TRBJ1-4; D gene uncertain. The CDR3 sequence is 16 residues long. The germline V gene has CDR1 SEHNR and CDR2 FQNEAQ (reference sequence). The germline V and J ends were trimmed by 0 bases and 4 bases, with 12 bases remaining between them. The CDR3 region has the DNA TGTGCCAGCAGCTTAGCTCATGGGGTTTTTAATGAAAAACTGTTTTTT. It encodes CASSLAHGVFNEKLFF.

This clonotype showed up just a few times. This chain connects TRBV5-1 to TRBJ2-3; 10 nucleotides match TRBD1. This CDR3 comprises 14 residues. Germline lookup yields CDR1 SGHRS and CDR2 YFSETQ. J gave up 3 bases and V 7 bases, and 5 bases lay outside the gene matches. DNA of the CDR3: TGCGCCAGCCGGACAGGGGGGAGGACAGATACGCAGTATTTT. Translation: CASRTGGRTDTQYF.

V is TRBV7-8 and J is TRBJ2-1; D tentatively fits TRBD1 or TRBD2 (5 bases each). The germline V gene encodes CDR1 SGHVS and CDR2 FQNEAQ. V dropped 0 bases and J dropped 10 bases, with 10 bases sitting between them. This CDR3 contains 13 residues. CDR3: CASSLAFGDEQFF. The CDR3 nucleotides are TGTGCCAGCAGCTTAGCTTTCGGGGACGAGCAGTTCTTC.

The CDR3 protein is CASSGGTGWTEAFF. For the CDR3, the DNA is TGTGCCAGCTCAGGAGGGACAGGGTGGACTGAAGCTTTCTTT. The J gene is TRBJ1-1, the V gene TRBV18; TRBD1 aligns across 9 bases. The ends lost 5 bases at V and 5 bases at J; junction bases unmatched: 6. CDR3 length: 14 residues. CDR1 KGHSH and CDR2 LQKENI come from the germline V gene.

This clonotype was seen a few times. The rearrangement uses TRBV7-9 and TRBJ2-2; 8 nucleotides agree with TRBD2. The CDR3 spans 17 residues. Germline V gene lookup returns CDR1 SEHNR and CDR2 FQNEAQ (reference sequence). V lost 3 bases and J lost 4; bases outside the gene matches: 10. The CDR3 DNA reads as TGTGCCAGCAGCTTCCCGGGGTTAGCGGGATCCACCGGGGAGCTGTTTTTT. Translation gives CASSFPGLAGSTGELFF.

V is TRBV25-1 and J is TRBJ1-1; TRBD1 might be the D (5 bases). This CDR3 contains 14 residues. CDR1 and CDR2 from the germline V gene are MGHDK and SYGVNS. The germline V and J ends were trimmed by 0 bases and 3 bases, with 8 bases remaining between them. The DNA for the CDR3 is TGTGCCAGCAGTGAATATGGGGCACACACTGAAGCTTTCTTT. This codes for CASSEYGAHTEAFF. The complete variable domain, with remaining parts taken from reference TRBV25-1 and TRBJ1-1, reads EADIYQTPRYLVIGTGKKITLECSQTMGHDKMYWYQQDPGMELHLIHYSYGVNSTEKGDLSSESTVSRIRTEHFPLTLESARPSHTSQYLCASSEYGAHTEAFFGQGTRLTVV.

This clonotype appeared many times. The chain uses TRBV12-3 or TRBV12-4 and TRBJ2-1; TRBD2 aligns across 8 bases. The junction had 4 bases not matched to a gene; V was cut back by 2 bases and J by 4 bases. The CDR3 extends over 15 amino acids. The CDR3 sequence: CASSLNAGGYNEQFF. The DNA of the CDR3 is TGTGCCAGCAGTTTAAATGCGGGGGGTTACAATGAGCAGTTCTTC.

This CDR3 reads CASKRTGAGETQYF. For the CDR3, the DNA is TGCGCCAGCAAGCGGACGGGAGCGGGGGAGACCCAGTACTTC. The J gene is TRBJ2-5, the V gene TRBV5-1; 7 positions match TRBD2. The germline V gene encodes CDR1 SGHRS and CDR2 YFSETQ. The CDR3 extends over 14 amino acids. V shed 6 bases, J shed 5 bases, and the junction held 10 bases outside the gene matches.

In its sample, this clonotype was seen a few times. This chain uses TRBV19 with TRBJ1-5; 7 positions agree with TRBD1. The CDR3 is 16 residues long. The V segment lost 3 bases and the J segment 0 bases; nucleotides outside the gene matches: 5. Germline lookup yields CDR1 LNHDA and CDR2 SQIVND (reference sequence). The chain's CDR3 is CASSIRDRYSNQPQHF. CDR3 coding DNA: TGTGCCAGTAGTATCCGGGACAGATATAGCAATCAGCCCCAGCATTTT.

A note on this clonotype: Relative to the germline gene, one junction end is altered; a read error may explain this. CDR3 loop: CASRLAGARHNEQFF. Written as DNA, the CDR3 is TGTGCCAGCAGATTAGCGGGAGCCCGACACAATGAGCAGTTCTTC. The chain uses TRBV12-3 or TRBV12-4 and TRBJ2-1; TRBD2 aligns across 9 bases. The CDR3 consists of 15 residues.

This clonotype was picked up a small number of times. This chain connects TRBV4-2 to TRBJ2-5; D uncertain. Trimming removed 0 bases at V and 0 bases at J, with 14 bases between. Germline V lookup: CDR1 LGHNA, CDR2 YNFKEQ. This CDR3 has 17 amino acids. The CDR3 sequence: CASSQEGSLKYQETQYF. The CDR3 DNA follows: TGTGCCAGCAGCCAAGAAGGCTCCCTCAAGTACCAAGAGACCCAGTACTTC.

In its sample, this clonotype was seen a few times. The V call is TRBV5-1, the J call TRBJ1-2, with 7 bases that match TRBD1. V was clipped by 6 bases and J by 4 bases; unmatched bases: 15. The germline V gene has CDR1 SGHRS and CDR2 YFSETQ. The CDR3 spans 16 residues. The CDR3 nucleotides are TGCGCCAGCAACTCCGTTACTGGACAGGAAGGCTATGGCTACACCTTC. Amino acid sequence: CASNSVTGQEGYGYTF.

The chain recombines TRBV6-5 with TRBJ1-5; 11 positions agree with TRBD1. The CDR3 sequence is 15 residues long. Germline V gives CDR1 MNHEY, CDR2 SVGAGI. V dropped 0 bases and J dropped 6; count of bases not matched to a gene: 1. CDR3 sequence (DNA): TGTGCCAGCAGTTACTCGGGGACAGGGGGTCAGCCCCAGCATTTT. Translated: CASSYSGTGGQPQHF.

The rearrangement links TRBV28 to TRBJ2-2, with a possible D match to TRBD2 (6 bases). Trimming removed 3 bases from V and 6 bases from J, with 11 bases in between. Germline CDR1 is MDHEN and CDR2 is SYDVKM. This CDR3 region has 14 residues. This CDR3 reads CASSFSASAGELFF. For the CDR3, the DNA is TGTGCCAGCAGTTTTTCCGCTAGCGCCGGGGAGCTGTTTTTT.

This clonotype was observed a few times. Here the CDR3 DNA reads TGTGCCAGCAGCGCGGGAGGCCTCTACACAGATACGCAGTATTTT. Protein sequence: CASSAGGLYTDTQYF. The chain employs TRBV6-1 and TRBJ2-3, with TRBD2 matching over 8 bases. Germline loops: CDR1 MNHNS, CDR2 SASEGT. CDR3 length: 15 amino acids. Trimming took 6 bases from V and 2 from J; bases not matched to a gene: 7.

The V call is TRBV12-3 or TRBV12-4, the J call TRBJ1-2; 7 bases are shared with TRBD1. The CDR3 length is 15 residues. J gave up 4 bases and V 4 bases, and 9 bases lay outside the gene matches. Here the CDR3 reads CASSYRQGGSYGYTF. In nucleotides, the CDR3 is TGTGCCAGCAGTTACAGACAGGGAGGCTCCTATGGCTACACCTTC.

There are a few counts of this clonotype. CDR3 in DNA: TGCAGTGCTAGAGCCGGACACAGAATAATAGAGACCCAGTACTTC. Translating gives CSARAGHRIIETQYF. J is TRBJ2-5 and V is TRBV20-1; maybe TRBD1 (5 bases). The germline V gene encodes CDR1 DFQATT and CDR2 SNEGSKA (reference sequence). V lost 1 base to trimming and J lost 4 bases, with 16 bases between them. The CDR3 loop spans 15 amino acids.

This clonotype turned up a few times. The chain employs TRBV5-1 and TRBJ1-3; TRBD1 is a possible D gene (5 bases). V lost 5 bases and J 5 bases, leaving 14 bases between the germline ends. The CDR3 is 14 residues long. CDR1 and CDR2 from the germline V gene are SGHRS and YFSETQ. Here the CDR3 DNA reads TGCGCCAGCAGGGAAGGGGCAGAACGAAACACCATATATTTT. This gives the protein CASREGAERNTIYF. Filled out from reference TRBV5-1 and TRBJ1-3, the complete variable domain reads KAGVTQTPRYLIKTRGQQVTLSCSPISGHRSVSWYQQTPGQGLQFLFEYFSETQRNKGNFPGRFSGRQFSNSRSEMNVSTLELGDSALYLCASREGAERNTIYFGEGSWLTVV.

The rearrangement uses TRBV6-1 and TRBJ1-2; D might be TRBD1 (5 bases). Trimming took 6 bases from V and 5 from J, leaving 13 bases between them. The CDR3 has 13 residues. CDR1 and CDR2 (germline): MNHNS, SASEGT. This CDR3 is CASRTPGGYGYTF. CDR3 DNA: TGTGCCAGCAGAACACCCGGGGGTTATGGCTACACCTTC.

Ten or more counts support this clonotype. The chain joins TRBV11-1 to TRBJ2-3; 11 positions match TRBD2. CDR1 and CDR2 (germline): SGHAT, FQDESV (reference sequence). The CDR3 length is 18 residues. The V and J ends lost 4 bases and 3 bases, in that order; junction bases with no gene match: 12. The CDR3: CASSYWASGGRRTDTQYF. The CDR3 coding sequence is TGTGCCAGCAGCTATTGGGCTAGCGGGGGGCGTAGGACAGATACGCAGTATTTT. The full variable domain, its missing parts supplied by reference TRBV11-1 and TRBJ2-3, is EAEVAQSPRYKITEKSQAVAFWCDPISGHATLYWYRQILGQGPELLVQFQDESVVDDSQLPKDRFSAERLKGVDSTLKIQPAELGDSAMYLCASSYWASGGRRTDTQYFGPGTRLTVL.

The table lists this clonotype with a few counts. The genes are TRBV29-1 and TRBJ1-1; D uncertain. The CDR3 spans 13 residues. V dropped 7 bases and J dropped 1 base, with 13 bases sitting between them. CDR1 SQVTM and CDR2 ANQGSEA come from the germline V gene. The CDR3 spells CSGEHSGNTEAFF. CDR3 DNA: TGCAGCGGAGAGCATTCAGGGAACACTGAAGCTTTCTTT.

This chain uses TRBV20-1 with TRBJ1-2; no firm D call. The length of the CDR3 is 12 residues. Per germline, CDR1 DFQATT and CDR2 SNEGSKA (reference sequence). V was trimmed by 3 bases and J by 7 bases, leaving 12 bases between them. DNA for the CDR3: TGCAGTGCTAGGGGTCTCAGTCTTGGCTACACCTTC. It encodes CSARGLSLGYTF.

This clonotype was counted ten times or more. The chain links TRBV12-3 or TRBV12-4 to TRBJ2-1; 9 positions agree with TRBD2. Trimming removed 3 bases from V and 4 bases from J; junction bases left unmatched: 7. The CDR3 is 16 residues long. The CDR3 reads CASSFAGTSRYNEQFF. In nucleotides, the CDR3 is TGTGCCAGCAGTTTTGCCGGGACTAGCCGGTACAATGAGCAGTTCTTC.

The rearrangement joins TRBV21-1 to TRBJ2-3; TRBD2 is taken as the D call from the table, unchecked against the DNA. TRBV21-1 has pseudogene status. This CDR3 is built from 15 residues. CDR3: CASSTLAEGTDTQYF. CDR3 nucleotides: TGTGCCAGCAGCACCTTAGCGGAAGGCACAGATACGCAGTATTTT.

V and J are TRBV6-1 and TRBJ2-3; TRBD2 matches at 8 bases. There are 14 residues in the CDR3. The V gene's germline CDR1 is MNHNS and CDR2 SASEGT. The ends lost 6 bases at V and 5 bases at J; junction bases unmatched: 7. CDR3 DNA: TGTGCCAGCAGCCGGGGGGGCCGGGAAGATACGCAGTATTTT. Translating gives CASSRGGREDTQYF.